This entry lists 17 T cell receptor beta chains sequenced from one sample in a study of cytomegalovirus exposure and HLA in healthy donors. The PCR used 60 Vbeta and 13 Jbeta primers. The method was immunoSEQ multiplex PCR; TCRdb's version includes in-frame clones alone and lacks a portion of them. The sample has more than 100,000 clones, just under 80% seen once. The sequencing sample was made of PBMCs. Receptor source: a male donor in good health and CMV-seronegative.

This chain joins TRBV5-1 and TRBJ2-5, with 7 bases identical to TRBD1. V was pared by 0 bases and J by 3 bases, with 5 bases of the junction left unmatched. This CDR3 has 15 residues. Germline V gene data show CDR1 as SGHRS and CDR2 as YFSETQ. CDR3 coding DNA: TGCGCCAGCAGCTTGGCCGGGACAGAGGAAGAGACCCAGTACTTC. It codes for CASSLAGTEEETQYF. The whole variable domain, filled in from reference TRBV5-1 and TRBJ2-5, reads KAGVTQTPRYLIKTRGQQVTLSCSPISGHRSVSWYQQTPGQGLQFLFEYFSETQRNKGNFPGRFSGRQFSNSRSEMNVSTLELGDSALYLCASSLAGTEEETQYFGPGTRLLVL.

V gene TRBV29-1 combines with J gene TRBJ1-6, with D hard to call. This CDR3 contains 13 residues. Germline-derived CDR1 and CDR2 are SQVTM and ANQGSEA. The CDR3 nucleotides read TGCGGTGGGTCGAGAGGGATTGATTCACCCCTCCACTTT. Amino acids: CGGSRGIDSPLHF.

This clone has just one count. The chain uses TRBV11-2 and TRBJ1-4; D is uncertain. The germline CDR1 and CDR2 sequences are SGHAT and FQNNGV. The V end was cut by 5 bases, the J end by 7 bases, with 14 bases between. This CDR3 contains 14 residues. Written as DNA, the CDR3 is TGTGCCAGCAGCCCACGGGGAGGCGGTGAAAAACTGTTTTTT. Translation: CASSPRGGGEKLFF.

The CDR3 loop is CASSLGTFYEQYF. The CDR3 DNA follows: TGTGCCAGCAGCCTCGGGACTTTCTACGAGCAGTACTTC. The rearrangement joins TRBV7-9 to TRBJ2-7, with a weak D call TRBD2 (6 bases). Germline V gene sequence: CDR1 SEHNR, CDR2 FQNEAQ (reference sequence). This CDR3 is 13 amino acids long. Trimming shortened V by 5 bases and J by 3 bases, and 11 bases separated the two germline ends.

In this sample, this clone turned up a few times. The V call is TRBV27, the J call TRBJ2-7; D call uncertain. Germline V lookup: CDR1 MNHEY, CDR2 SMNVEV (reference sequence). The CDR3 is 13 residues long. Trimming left V 5 bases short and J 2 bases short, with 10 bases between. Written as DNA, the CDR3 is TGTGCCAGCAGTCCCGGTTTACCCTACGAGCAGTACTTC. Encoded protein: CASSPGLPYEQYF.

Written as DNA, the CDR3 is TGTGCCAGTAGTTCCCGGGACAGAGATTCACCCCTCCACTTT. This translates into CASSSRDRDSPLHF. The gene calls are TRBV19 and TRBJ1-6; TRBD1 matches at 7 bases. With V trimmed by 5 bases and J by 8 bases, 6 bases remained unmatched. Germline assignment: CDR1 LNHDA and CDR2 SQIVND (reference sequence). The length of the CDR3 is 14 residues.

The chain employs TRBV4-3 and TRBJ2-3; D is perhaps TRBD2 (7 bases). The V end lost 5 bases, the J end lost 4 bases, and 13 bases lay between the germline ends. CDR1 is LGHNA and CDR2 is YSLEER in the germline V gene. The CDR3 totals 14 residues. CDR3 bases: TGCGCCAGCAGCGAAGGGGGAGGGGCAGATACGCAGTATTTT. Amino acid sequence: CASSEGGGADTQYF.

This clone was picked up one time. The germline gene is not matched at one end of the junction; a read error may be the cause. The chain couples TRBV7-7 to TRBJ2-5; TRBD2 agrees at 9 bases. CDR3 length equals 16 residues. In germline, CDR1 is SSHAT, CDR2 FNYEAQ (reference sequence). CDR3 loop: CASSLGSSGGLETQYF. CDR3 coding DNA: TGTGCTAGCAGCTTAGGTTCCAGCGGGGGGCTAGAGACCCAGTACTTC.

This chain uses TRBV27 with TRBJ2-7; a possible D gene is TRBD1 (6 bases). Trimming took off 3 bases at V and 5 bases at J, with 8 bases between the two ends. Germline CDR1 and CDR2: MNHEY and SMNVEV (reference sequence). The CDR3 covers 12 residues. The CDR3 here is CASSFGGHEQYF. The CDR3 bases are TGTGCCAGCAGTTTTGGGGGCCACGAGCAGTACTTC.

Only a few counts were recorded for this clone. The chain recombines TRBV10-3 with TRBJ2-1; 8 bases align to TRBD1. CDR3 length equals 15 residues. V was clipped by 4 bases and J by 6 bases; unmatched bases: 8. The germline CDR1 and CDR2 sequences are ENHRY and SYGVKD. The CDR3 here is CAISVDRGPGNEQFF. The CDR3 DNA follows: TGTGCCATCAGTGTAGACAGGGGCCCAGGCAATGAGCAGTTCTTC.

The chain joins TRBV6-6 to TRBJ2-2, with TRBD1 matching over 8 bases. CDR1 and CDR2 from the germline V gene are MNHNY and SVGAGI (reference sequence). The CDR3 runs to 15 residues. The J segment lost 5 bases and the V segment lost 5 bases, leaving 7 bases of the junction unmatched. The CDR3, as DNA: TGTGCCAGCAGTACCCAGGGGGCGGGAACCGGGGAGCTGTTTTTT. This sequence encodes CASSTQGAGTGELFF.

Only a few counts were recorded for this clone. The rearrangement links TRBV5-6 to TRBJ1-1; D unresolved. Trimming removed 5 bases from V and 4 bases from J, with 9 bases in between. The germline V gene has CDR1 SGHDT and CDR2 YYEEEE. The CDR3 totals 12 residues. The CDR3 loop is CASRAGGTEAFF. In DNA form, the CDR3 reads TGTGCCAGCAGGGCAGGTGGCACTGAAGCTTTCTTT.

The chain combines TRBV30 with TRBJ2-3, with 7 bases lining up with TRBD2. The CDR3 covers 14 residues. Per germline, CDR1 GTSNPN and CDR2 SVGIG (reference sequence). The CDR3 spells CACSWGGWTDTQYF. The CDR3 bases are TGTGCTTGTTCGTGGGGGGGTTGGACAGATACGCAGTATTTT.

The chain uses TRBV7-9 and TRBJ2-2, with a weak D call TRBD1 (5 bases). The CDR3 totals 15 residues. V lost 1 base and J lost 5, with 11 bases in between. CDR1 and CDR2 from the germline V gene are SEHNR and FQNEAQ (reference sequence). In DNA, the CDR3 is TGTGCCAGCAGCTTAGGGCAGGGTACAACCGGGGAGCTGTTTTTT. As protein: CASSLGQGTTGELFF.

V gene TRBV5-5 combines with J gene TRBJ1-5; a possible D gene is TRBD1 (6 bases). The germline V gene has CDR1 SGHKS and CDR2 YYEKEE (reference sequence). The CDR3 consists of 16 residues. V lost 4 bases, J lost 1 base, and 15 bases lay in between. CDR3 protein: CASSPGGGESNQPQHF. CDR3 nucleotides: TGTGCCAGCAGCCCGGGGGGGGGCGAGAGCAATCAGCCCCAGCATTTT. Looking up the rest from reference TRBV5-5 and TRBJ1-5 gives the full variable domain: DAGVTQSPTHLIKTRGQQVTLRCSPISGHKSVSWYQQVLGQGPQFIFQYYEKEERGRGNFPDRFSARQFPNYSSELNVNALLLGDSALYLCASSPGGGESNQPQHFGDGTRLSIL.

The chain couples TRBV7-6 to TRBJ2-1, with D perhaps TRBD1 (6 bases). CDR3 length: 12 residues. V was cut by 1 base and J by 9 bases, with 7 bases left in between. Germline loops: CDR1 SGHVS, CDR2 FNYEAQ. The CDR3 here is CASSLGTAEQFF. CDR3 nucleotide sequence: TGTGCCAGCAGCTTAGGGACAGCTGAGCAGTTCTTC. The full variable domain, rest sourced from reference TRBV7-6 and TRBJ2-1, is GAGVSQSPRYKVTKRGQDVALRCDPISGHVSLYWYRQALGQGPEFLTYFNYEAQQDKSGLPNDRFSAERPEGSISTLTIQRTEQRDSAMYRCASSLGTAEQFFGPGTRLTVL.

In its sample, this clone was seen once. The chain combines TRBV19 with TRBJ2-3; weak D call: TRBD2 (6 bases). Germline CDR1 and CDR2: LNHDA and SQIVND (reference sequence). V dropped 1 base and J dropped 2 bases, with 16 bases sitting between them. The CDR3 is 17 residues long. This chain's CDR3 is CASSIGPAGELTDTQYF. In nucleotides, the CDR3 is TGTGCCAGTAGTATAGGTCCAGCGGGCGAACTCACAGATACGCAGTATTTT.